These T cell receptor beta chains were read from a single sample in a study of T cell responses to AZD1222 COVID-19 vaccine. Clones were sequenced by immunoSEQ multiplex PCR, and TCRdb holds only the in-frame ones, with some missing. The table lists 150,000 or so clones, about 90% of them singletons. Here the sequenced sample was peripheral blood, taken on day 0 of AZD1222 vaccination. All receptors derive from an adult in good health. CDR3s include the opening cysteine and the closing phenylalanine or tryptophan. A D gene is named only where the DNA matches it firmly. A row's size may be missing; if present it is once, few, many or a size class.

size | J | V | D | DNA | CDR3
NA | TRBJ2-1 | TRBV9 | NA | TGTGCCAGCAGCGTAGCTTCGTGGGGGACTTACAATGAGCAGTTCTTC | CASSVASWGTYNEQFF
NA | TRBJ1-2 | TRBV28 | NA | TGTGCCAGCTCCCCGGCAGGGTTCTATGGCTACACCTTC | CASSPAGFYGYTF
NA | TRBJ2-7 | TRBV18 | NA | TGTGCCAGCTCACCACTGGCCTCCTACGAGCAGTACTTC | CASSPLASYEQYF
NA | TRBJ1-1 | TRBV29-1 | NA | TGCAGCGGACTACACACTGAAGCTTTCTTT | CSGLHTEAFF
NA | TRBJ1-2 | TRBV20-1 | NA | TGCAGTGCTAGAGGGCTAAGTGGCTACACCTTC | CSARGLSGYTF
once | TRBJ2-5 | TRBV30 | NA | TGTGCCTGGAACAGGAACCAAGAGACCCAGTACTTC | CAWNRNQETQYF
NA | TRBJ1-1 | TRBV10-3 | TRBD1 | TGTGCCATCAGAGGACAGGGGGCGCTTGGTACTGAAGCTTTCTTT | CAIRGQGALGTEAFF
NA | TRBJ2-2 | TRBV5-6 | NA | TGTGCCAGCAGCTTGTCAGGCAGGGCGACCGGGGAGCTGTTTTTT | CASSLSGRATGELFF
NA | TRBJ1-2 | TRBV30 | NA | TGTGCCTGGAGGGACCGATACTATGGCTACACCTTC | CAWRDRYYGYTF
NA | TRBJ1-4 | TRBV15 | NA | TGTGCCACCAGCAGAGATCATGGTACTAATGAAAAACTGTTTTTT | CATSRDHGTNEKLFF
once | TRBJ2-7 | TRBV27 | TRBD1 | TGTGCCAGCAGTCCTACGGGGACAGTGGGCTACGAGCAGTACTTC | CASSPTGTVGYEQYF
NA | TRBJ2-7 | TRBV27 | TRBD2 | TGTGCCAGCAGTCAACGGACTAGCGGGGCTTCCTACGTGCACTTC | CASSQRTSGASYVHF
NA | TRBJ1-1 | TRBV4-1 | NA | TGCGCCAGCAGCCAAAGAGTTAGTCAAGGGGAAGCTTTCTTT | CASSQRVSQGEAFF
NA | TRBJ2-1 | TRBV18 | TRBD2 | TGTGCCAGCTCACCTCCCGGACTAGCGGGAGGGAATGAGCAGTTCTTC | CASSPPGLAGGNEQFF
NA | TRBJ1-2 | TRBV7-6 | TRBD1 | TGTGCCAGCAGCTTACAAACAGGGGGCTCCTATGGCTACACCTTC | CASSLQTGGSYGYTF
NA | TRBJ2-1 | TRBV2 | TRBD2 | TGTGCCAGCAGTGTGCGGCTAGCGGGGAATGAGCAGTTCTTC | CASSVRLAGNEQFF
once | TRBJ1-1 | TRBV19 | NA | TGTGCCAGTAGTCCCCTGGCCCTTCTAATGGACACTGAAGCTTTCTTT | CASSPLALLMDTEAFF
NA | TRBJ1-4 | TRBV28 | NA | TGTGCCAGCCGGATCGGGGCAACTAATGAAAAACTGTTTTTT | CASRIGATNEKLFF
NA | TRBJ2-7 | TRBV18 | TRBD1 | TGTGCCAGCTCACCATTCCTGGACAGGGGGAGCTCCTACGAGCAGTACTTC | CASSPFLDRGSSYEQYF
NA | TRBJ2-3 | TRBV7-3 | NA | TGTGCCAGCAGCCCCCAGTCCGGGGCGGGCACAGATACGCAGTATTTT | CASSPQSGAGTDTQYF
NA | TRBJ1-2 | TRBV19 | NA | TGTGCCAGTTCAGAAGGAGACGGATTGAATGGCTACACCTTC | CASSEGDGLNGYTF
NA | TRBJ1-6 | TRBV27 | NA | TGTGCCAGCAGTCCTATTAATTCACCCCTCCACTTT | CASSPINSPLHF
NA | TRBJ2-1 | TRBV5-1 | TRBD1 | TGCGCCAGCAGCTTGGGCGACAGGGGGCGGGCGGAGCAGTTCTTC | CASSLGDRGRAEQFF
NA | TRBJ1-2 | TRBV18 | NA | TGTGCCAGCTCAGTGCTGTCTGGGGAACAGCCAGCTAACTATGGCTACACCTTC | CASSVLSGEQPANYGYTF
NA | TRBJ2-2 | TRBV6-4 | TRBD2 | TGTGCCAGCAGTGCTGTTCTAGCGGGGGCGAACACCGGGGAGCTGTTTTTT | CASSAVLAGANTGELFF
NA | TRBJ2-1 | TRBV4-2 | NA | TGTGCCAGCAGTCCTAACGACCGACAGTCAGGTACATACAATGAGCAGTTCTTC | CASSPNDRQSGTYNEQFF
NA | TRBJ1-1 | TRBV5-1 | NA | TGCGCCAGCGCCCGTGGGGGCGAAGTGACTGAAGCTTTCTTT | CASARGGEVTEAFF
NA | TRBJ2-1 | TRBV7-3 | NA | TGTGCCAGCAGCTACCACGGGGTATCGGATGAGCAGTTCTTC | CASSYHGVSDEQFF
NA | TRBJ2-7 | TRBV7-9 | NA | TGTGCCAGCAGCTTAGATACGGCGGGATCCTACGAGCAGTACTTC | CASSLDTAGSYEQYF
NA | TRBJ2-2 | TRBV3-1/TRBV3-2 | NA | TGTGCCAGCAGCCCGGGGACACCCCAAGGTTTCTCCCGCGGGGAGCTGTTTTTT | CASSPGTPQGFSRGELFF
NA | TRBJ1-1 | TRBV5-1 | NA | TGCGCCAGCAGCTTGGGTGACAGTATGAACACTGAAGCTTTCTTT | CASSLGDSMNTEAFF
few | TRBJ1-1 | TRBV5-1 | NA | TGCGCCAGCAGCTTGGAAGTGAACACTGAAGCTTTCTTT | CASSLEVNTEAFF
NA | TRBJ1-5 | TRBV9 | NA | TGTGCCAGCAGCGAAGGGACTCGTAATCAGCCCCAGCATTTT | CASSEGTRNQPQHF
NA | TRBJ1-2 | TRBV7-9 | TRBD1 | TGTGCCAGCAGCTTATATAGGACAGGGGAAAACTATGGCTACACCTTC | CASSLYRTGENYGYTF